The entry below gives a single T cell receptor (beta chain) sequence along with its context. No antigen is known for it. This entry is derived from a study of cytotoxic CD8 clonotypes in ibrutinib-treated CLL. Across the study: Investigators reported roughly 25 partial and 2 complete responses; after median around 63 months, approximately 15 patients remained remitted and about 12 progressed. Response samples were obtained once patients had received a median 12 months of treatment, range 6 to 36. General study findings and limits: Few clonotypes were public, and these shrank or held steady under treatment. Baseline clonality was higher than in age-matched healthy donors and moved in step with circulating CD8+ T-cell counts.

Profiling relied on immunoSEQ multiplex PCR, and the TCRdb table lists in-frame clones only, not all of them. Of roughly 250,000 clones in the sample, under 75% were seen once. Germline V gives CDR1 SGHTA, CDR2 FQGTGA. V trimming: 1 base; J trimming: 1 base; junction bases outside the gene matches: 2. The CDR3 is 15 residues long. The clonotype was recovered from a human donor with chronic lymphocytic leukemia. This chain joins TRBV7-3 and TRBJ2-5, with 8 bases fitting TRBD1. The specimen comprised PBMCs, sampled after 24 months of ibrutinib treatment. The CDR3 sequence is CASSLRQGFQETQYF. In DNA, the CDR3 is TGTGCCAGCAGCTTAAGACAGGGGTTCCAAGAGACCCAGTACTTC.